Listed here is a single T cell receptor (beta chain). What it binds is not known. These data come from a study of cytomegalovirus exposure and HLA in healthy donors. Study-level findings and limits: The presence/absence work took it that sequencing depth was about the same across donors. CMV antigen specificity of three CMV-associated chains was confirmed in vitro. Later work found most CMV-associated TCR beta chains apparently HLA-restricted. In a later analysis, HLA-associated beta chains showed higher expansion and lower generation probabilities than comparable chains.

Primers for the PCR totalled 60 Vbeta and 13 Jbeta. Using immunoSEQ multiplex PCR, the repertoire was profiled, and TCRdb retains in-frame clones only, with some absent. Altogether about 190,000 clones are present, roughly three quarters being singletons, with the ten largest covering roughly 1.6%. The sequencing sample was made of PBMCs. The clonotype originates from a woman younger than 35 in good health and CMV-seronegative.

The CDR3 bases are TGCGCCAGCAGCTTGGGGGACAGTACCCATGAGCAGTTCTTC. Translated, it gives CASSLGDSTHEQFF. The chain employs TRBV5-1 and TRBJ2-1; 7 bases are a match to TRBD1. Germline CDR1 and CDR2: SGHRS and YFSETQ. The ends lost 0 bases at V and 8 bases at J; junction bases unmatched: 5. The CDR3 runs 14 residues.